Sequencing of this T cell receptor beta chain was carried out in a study of human T cells and chemical hapten exposure. Study at large: TCR yields per sample varied mostly from small pooled library volume differences. Findings of the study overall: TCRs at high frequency, those above 1 in 1000, did not change with DPC sensitization.

TCRdb itself ran the RACE reads through MiXCR, one entry per CDR3 protein. Of about 84,000 distinct CDR3 sequences listed, about a tenth are singletons. The V gene's germline CDR1 is DFQATT and CDR2 SNEGSKA (reference sequence). CDR3 size: 14 residues. V lost 1 base and J lost 6; bases outside the gene matches: 4. As to time point: patch test 3, about 24 weeks after DPC sensitization. Treatment: therapeutic diphenylcyclopropenone sensitization with weekly scalp DPC. Someone pulled total RNA out of unfractionated whole blood. This clonotype was seen only a few times. What it binds is unknown. Sequences were derived from whole blood, sampled in connection with sensitization to the hapten diphenylcyclopropenone (DPC). The TCR originated in a woman between 50 and 59 years old with alopecia areata. Some clones in this sample may be carry-over from other donors' samples. The chain carries TRBV20-1 and TRBJ2-7; TRBD2 matches 12 bases. CDR3 sequence (DNA): TGCAGTGCTAGAGGACTAGCGGGAGCCGGCGAGCAGTACTTC. Its translation is CSARGLAGAGEQYF.